This T cell receptor beta chain was documented in a study of OX40 agonist ivuxolimab in advanced cancers. This table comes from immunoSEQ multiplex PCR, and its TCRdb copy is limited to in-frame clones, with some not included. Here the sample spans roughly 92,000 clones, around 90% being singletons. The V gene lost 1 base and the J gene lost 7 bases, with 14 bases spanning the gap. The CDR3 runs to 14 residues. Germline V gives CDR1 SNHLY, CDR2 FYNNEI. The study's findings and limits: The mean number of expanded clones was higher in CD8+ T cells than in CD4+.

On this clone itself: Its antigen is as yet unknown.

The J gene is TRBJ2-7, the V gene TRBV2; D unresolved. The TCR was taken from an adult with an advanced solid tumor such as melanoma, head and neck, liver or kidney cancer. This material consisted of CD4+ or CD8+ T cells sorted from blood, taken in a trial of the OX40 agonist ivuxolimab. This CDR3 reads CASSEGRAAGEQYF. The CDR3 coding sequence is TGTGCCAGCAGTGAAGGTCGGGCCGCCGGGGAGCAGTACTTC.